Listed here are 13 T cell receptor beta chains from one sample, sequenced in a study of radiation and T cells in renal cell carcinoma. The treatment denotes: treatment-naive control, cytoreductive nephrectomy. This table comes from immunoSEQ multiplex PCR, and its TCRdb copy is limited to in-frame clones, with some not included. This sample yields 15,000 or so clones, of which 45% to 65% are seen a single time; 9.7% belongs to the top ten. Sequencing was performed on tumor tissue, taken from a patient whose treatment was nephrectomy without radiotherapy. All receptors come from a man aged 40-49 years with renal cell carcinoma.

The genes are TRBV29-1 and TRBJ1-2; 9 bases match TRBD1. V lost 2 bases, J lost 8 bases, and 15 bases stayed unmatched. Germline V gene data show CDR1 as SQVTM and CDR2 as ANQGSEA. The CDR3 totals 16 residues. CDR3 nucleotides: TGCAGCGTTGAACCGATTTTTGTACAGGGGGCAGGAGGCTACACCTTC. Translating it yields CSVEPIFVQGAGGYTF.

The chain uses TRBV18 and TRBJ1-4; 8 bases agree with TRBD1. V shed 3 bases, J shed 3 bases, and the junction held 9 bases outside the gene matches. The CDR3 totals 17 residues. Germline V CDR1 and CDR2: KGHSH, LQKENI. The CDR3 DNA sequence: TGTGCCAGCTCACCCGGGACAGGAGTTATGCCTAATGAAAAACTGTTTTTT. Translated: CASSPGTGVMPNEKLFF.

This chain uses TRBV18 with TRBJ1-2, with 7 positions matching TRBD1. The CDR3 spans 13 residues. Trimming removed 6 bases from V and 6 bases from J; junction bases left unmatched: 7. Germline lookup yields CDR1 KGHSH and CDR2 LQKENI. DNA of the CDR3: TGTGCCAGCTCGTCTGACAGGGCGAATGGCTACACCTTC. Translated, it gives CASSSDRANGYTF. Looking up the rest from reference TRBV18 and TRBJ1-2 gives the full variable domain: NAGVMQNPRHLVRRRGQEARLRCSPMKGHSHVYWYRQLPEEGLKFMVYLQKENIIDESGMPKERFSAEFPKEGPSILRIQQVVRGDSAAYFCASSSDRANGYTFGSGTRLTVV.

The CDR3 loop reads CAISGAPWNSPLHF. As DNA, the CDR3 is TGTGCCATCAGTGGCGCCCCGTGGAATTCACCCCTCCACTTT. The chain joins TRBV10-3 to TRBJ1-6; no clear D gene. Trimming cost V 4 bases and J 7 bases, with 11 bases left between them. Germline-derived CDR1 and CDR2 are ENHRY and SYGVKD. This CDR3 is 14 amino acids long.

This chain uses TRBV4-3 with TRBJ2-3, with TRBD2 identical over 11 bases. Losses at the gene ends were 2 bases for V and 0 bases for J; bases not matched to a gene: 4. CDR3 size: 17 residues. Germline assignment: CDR1 LGHNA and CDR2 YSLEER. The CDR3 spells CASSQIRTSGSTDTQYF. The CDR3 DNA sequence: TGCGCCAGCAGCCAAATTCGGACTAGCGGGAGCACAGATACGCAGTATTTT.

The chain uses TRBV19 and TRBJ1-4, with no clear D. The CDR3 length is 14 residues. In germline, CDR1 is LNHDA, CDR2 SQIVND (reference sequence). V was clipped by 3 bases and J by 7 bases, with 12 bases between them. The CDR3 loop is CASSMSARGEKLFF. The CDR3 region has the DNA TGTGCCAGTAGTATGTCGGCCCGGGGTGAAAAACTGTTTTTT. The full variable domain, its missing parts supplied by reference TRBV19 and TRBJ1-4, is DGGITQSPKYLFRKEGQNVTLSCEQNLNHDAMYWYRQDPGQGLRLIYYSQIVNDFQKGDIAEGYSVSREKKESFPLTVTSAQKNPTAFYLCASSMSARGEKLFFGSGTQLSVL.

The chain uses TRBV4-1 and TRBJ2-1; 9 nucleotides agree with TRBD1. The CDR3 is 13 amino acids. The V gene's germline CDR1 is MGHRA and CDR2 YSYEKL. V shed 4 bases and J 7 bases; nucleotides not matched to a gene: 2. The CDR3: CASSPGQGNEQFF. For the CDR3, the DNA is TGCGCCAGCAGCCCGGGACAGGGTAATGAGCAGTTCTTC.

This chain joins TRBV27 and TRBJ2-5; tentatively, D is TRBD1 or TRBD2 (6 bases each). Trimming removed 5 bases from V and 5 bases from J, with 21 bases in between. CDR1 MNHEY and CDR2 SMNVEV come from the germline V gene (reference sequence). The CDR3 is made up of 16 amino acids. CDR3 sequence (DNA): TGTGCCAGCAGTAAGGGGGGATTCAAGAAAGGGGAGACCCAGTACTTC. Its protein is CASSKGGFKKGETQYF.

The chain uses TRBV6-4 and TRBJ1-1; TRBD1 matches 7 bases. Germline V gene data show CDR1 as MRHNA and CDR2 as SNTAGT. Trimming took 3 bases from V and 11 from J; bases not matched to a gene: 9. The CDR3 has 13 amino acids. For the CDR3, the DNA is TGTGCCAGCAGTGAGGTGGACAGGAGTCGGGCTTTCTTT. Encoded protein: CASSEVDRSRAFF.

The chain combines TRBV6-6 with TRBJ1-2; TRBD1 matches at 7 bases. In germline, CDR1 is MNHNY, CDR2 SVGAGI (reference sequence). CDR3 length equals 14 residues. The V segment lost 5 bases and the J segment 4 bases; nucleotides outside the gene matches: 7. The CDR3 sequence: CASSVQGVSYGYTF. CDR3 sequence (DNA): TGTGCCAGCAGTGTGCAGGGGGTTAGCTATGGCTACACCTTC.

The chain carries TRBV5-1 and TRBJ2-7; the D gene is possibly TRBD1 (5 bases). CDR3 length equals 14 residues. Germline V gives CDR1 SGHRS, CDR2 YFSETQ. V was pared by 1 base and J by 2 bases, with 10 bases between. CDR3 residues: CASSLIDSTYEQYF. In nucleotides, the CDR3 is TGCGCCAGCAGCTTGATTGACAGTACCTACGAGCAGTACTTC.

This clone came up a few times. The CDR3 DNA reads as TGTGCCAGCAGTGAAATGTTGTCTGGTGGCTACACCTTC. It translates to CASSEMLSGGYTF. This chain links TRBV2 with TRBJ1-2; unclear D gene. Germline CDR1 is SNHLY and CDR2 is FYNNEI. This CDR3 comprises 13 residues. Trimming removed 2 bases from V and 7 bases from J, with 11 bases in between. Full variable domain (outside the CDR3, taken from reference TRBV2 and TRBJ1-2): EPEVTQTPSHQVTQMGQEVILRCVPISNHLYFYWYRQILGQKVEFLVSFYNNEISEKSEIFDDQFSVERPDGSNFTLKIRSTKLEDSAMYFCASSEMLSGGYTFGSGTRLTVV.

This clone is a singleton in its sample. The V call is TRBV4-1, the J call TRBJ2-1; 8 bases are a match to TRBD1. The length of the CDR3 is 21 residues. In germline, CDR1 is MGHRA, CDR2 YSYEKL. V shed 0 bases, J shed 8 bases, and the junction held 24 bases outside the gene matches. The chain's CDR3 is CASSQEGVAGGSFYFYDEQFF. The DNA of the CDR3 is TGCGCCAGCAGCCAAGAGGGGGTGGCAGGGGGCAGCTTTTACTTTTACGATGAGCAGTTCTTC.